Each of the 30 T cell receptor beta chains below was sequenced from the same sample in a study of cytomegalovirus exposure and HLA in healthy donors. The assay was immunoSEQ multiplex PCR, and TCRdb's table has in-frame clones only and misses some. The sample lists some 250,000 clones, around 90% seen once, with around 0.34% in the top ten. Input material: PBMCs. The receptors were gathered from a woman aged 18 to 35 in good health and CMV-seronegative.

This chain links TRBV29-1 with TRBJ2-3; 7 bases agree with TRBD2. This CDR3 contains 13 residues. Germline V gene data show CDR1 as SQVTM and CDR2 as ANQGSEA. J was trimmed by 3 bases and V by 6 bases; bases with no gene match: 6. CDR3 in amino acids: CSVAGDPTDTQYF. CDR3 DNA sequence: TGCAGCGTGGCGGGGGATCCGACAGATACGCAGTATTTT.

The chain recombines TRBV6-5 with TRBJ2-7; 16 nucleotides align to TRBD2. Germline V gene data show CDR1 as MNHEY and CDR2 as SVGAGI. This CDR3 has 15 amino acids. V gave up 8 bases and J gave up 2 bases; unmatched junction bases: 3. The CDR3 sequence: CASRGTSGGAYEQYV. The CDR3 region has the DNA TGTGCCAGCCGCGGGACTAGCGGGGGGGCCTACGAGCAGTACGTC.

This rearrangement joins TRBV11-2 to TRBJ2-7; 7 bases fit TRBD1. CDR1 and CDR2 from the germline V gene are SGHAT and FQNNGV. The trim removed 4 bases at V and 0 bases at J, leaving 3 bases unmatched. This CDR3 is built from 14 residues. CDR3 sequence (DNA): TGTGCCAGCAGCTCGGACAGGTCCTCCTACGAGCAGTACTTC. Amino acids: CASSSDRSSYEQYF.

In its sample, this clone was seen once. The chain has TRBV19 and TRBJ1-1; D is undetermined. Trimming removed 7 bases from V and 0 bases from J, with 12 bases in between. The CDR3 runs to 14 residues. Per germline, CDR1 LNHDA and CDR2 SQIVND (reference sequence). CDR3 nucleotides: TGTGCCAGTACCACGACCCGGGTGAACACTGAAGCTTTCTTT. Protein product: CASTTTRVNTEAFF.

This rearrangement joins TRBV27 to TRBJ2-7; no firm D call. Germline assignment: CDR1 MNHEY and CDR2 SMNVEV (reference sequence). The CDR3 is 15 amino acids. Between the trimmed V and J ends, which lost 0 bases and 2 bases, there was a span of 11 bases. The DNA for the CDR3 is TGTGCCAGCAGTTTATCGGTACTCACTCCCTACGAGCAGTACTTC. It encodes CASSLSVLTPYEQYF.

J is TRBJ2-1 and V is TRBV27, with D maybe TRBD2 (5 bases). Germline CDR1 reads MNHEY; CDR2 reads SMNVEV (reference sequence). Trimming pared 0 bases from V and 2 bases from J, leaving 11 bases between. This CDR3 comprises 16 residues. CDR3 residues: CASSLSSGVPYNEQFF. The CDR3 bases are TGTGCCAGCAGTTTATCCTCCGGGGTGCCCTACAATGAGCAGTTCTTC.

This chain joins TRBV14 and TRBJ1-4, with unresolved D. The germline CDR1 and CDR2 sequences are SGHDN and FVKESK. This CDR3 is built from 16 residues. Trimming took off 4 bases at V and 2 bases at J, with 14 bases between the two ends. The CDR3 DNA is TGTGCCAGCAGCCCTAACCAGACACCTACTAATGAAAAACTGTTTTTT. Its protein is CASSPNQTPTNEKLFF.

The chain couples TRBV29-1 to TRBJ2-3, with TRBD2 matching 10 bases. V shed 6 bases, J shed 6 bases, and the junction held 3 bases outside the gene matches. CDR3 length equals 12 residues. The V gene's germline CDR1 is SQVTM and CDR2 ANQGSEA. CDR3 residues: CSVRAGGDTQYF. The DNA of the CDR3 is TGCAGCGTCCGAGCGGGAGGGGATACGCAGTATTTT.

This chain joins TRBV5-1 and TRBJ2-3, with 12 bases lining up with TRBD2. J lost 5 bases, V lost 3 bases, and 7 bases had no gene match. This CDR3 has 16 amino acids. The germline V gene has CDR1 SGHRS and CDR2 YFSETQ. The CDR3 DNA sequence: TGCGCCAGCAGCTCTCTAGCGGGGGGGCTTGTAGATACGCAGTATTTT. Encoded protein: CASSSLAGGLVDTQYF.

The CDR3 region is CASSLGQMNTEAFF. The CDR3 DNA is TGTGCCAGCAGCTTGGGACAGATGAACACTGAAGCTTTCTTT. The chain uses TRBV5-4 and TRBJ1-1; TRBD1 might be the D (5 bases). Germline CDR1 SGHNT, CDR2 YYREEE (reference sequence). V lost 0 bases, J lost 0 bases, and 6 bases lay in between. The CDR3 totals 14 residues.

The chain links TRBV27 to TRBJ1-2; tentative D call: TRBD1 (6 bases). Germline assignment: CDR1 MNHEY and CDR2 SMNVEV (reference sequence). This CDR3 is built from 15 residues. The V end lost 5 bases, the J end lost 5 bases, and 18 bases lay between the germline ends. The CDR3 reads CASSPRDTVGYGYTF. The CDR3 DNA follows: TGTGCCAGCAGTCCCCGGGACACCGTAGGGTATGGCTACACCTTC.

The CDR3 here is CASSPPGGAGAFF. CDR3 nucleotide sequence: TGTGCCAGCAGTCCCCCGGGGGGGGCAGGAGCTTTCTTT. V usage is TRBV28 and J usage is TRBJ1-1; TRBD1 is a possible D gene (6 bases). The CDR3 runs to 13 residues. Germline CDR1 and CDR2: MDHEN and SYDVKM. V lost 5 bases, J lost 10 bases, and 17 bases lay in between. The complete variable domain, with remaining parts taken from reference TRBV28 and TRBJ1-1, reads DVKVTQSSRYLVKRTGEKVFLECVQDMDHENMFWYRQDPGLGLRLIYFSYDVKMKEKGDIPEGYSVSREKKERFSLILESASTNQTSMYLCASSPPGGAGAFFGQGTRLTVV.

This chain connects TRBV2 to TRBJ2-5, with D hard to call. The germline V and J ends were trimmed by 3 bases and 4 bases, with 9 bases remaining between them. From germline, CDR1 is SNHLY and CDR2 FYNNEI. The CDR3 spans 13 residues. DNA of the CDR3: TGTGCCAGCAGTGAGTCAGTCCGAGAGACCCAGTACTTC. Translating it yields CASSESVRETQYF.

The chain recombines TRBV6-6 with TRBJ1-5; unclear D gene. CDR3 length: 14 residues. V shed 4 bases and J shed 7 bases, with 14 bases lying between them. Germline values: CDR1 MNHNY, CDR2 SVGAGI (reference sequence). The CDR3 loop is CASSSSRPGQPQHF. The CDR3 DNA sequence: TGTGCCAGCAGTTCTTCCCGCCCCGGGCAGCCCCAGCATTTT.

The V call is TRBV28, the J call TRBJ2-3; a weak D match, TRBD2 (6 bases). Trimming pared 3 bases from V and 4 bases from J, leaving 20 bases between. CDR3 length: 17 residues. From germline, CDR1 is MDHEN and CDR2 SYDVKM. The CDR3 spells CASSFSPRGGIADTQYF. CDR3 DNA: TGTGCCAGCAGTTTCTCCCCTCGAGGAGGGATCGCAGATACGCAGTATTTT.

As DNA, the CDR3 is TGTGCCAGCCAGATGGCCTCCTACAATGAGCAGTTCTTC. Translation: CASQMASYNEQFF. The chain has TRBV19 and TRBJ2-1; D uncertain. The CDR3 extends over 13 amino acids. Germline loops: CDR1 LNHDA, CDR2 SQIVND (reference sequence). Between the trimmed V and J ends, which lost 9 bases and 0 bases, there was a span of 9 bases.

This chain uses TRBV5-1 with TRBJ1-5; 7 nucleotides match TRBD1. This CDR3 spans 14 amino acids. Trimming at V came to 2 bases and at J to 2 bases, leaving 1 base not matched to a gene. Germline-derived CDR1 and CDR2 are SGHRS and YFSETQ. DNA for the CDR3: TGCGCCAGCAGCTTTACAGGGGGCAATCAGCCCCAGCATTTT. It specifies CASSFTGGNQPQHF.

The chain has TRBV2 and TRBJ2-2; D not resolved. The CDR3 extends over 13 amino acids. Trimming removed 6 bases at V and 8 bases at J, with 13 bases between. Germline V gene data show CDR1 as SNHLY and CDR2 as FYNNEI. The CDR3 reads CASRRTVEGELFF. The CDR3 coding sequence is TGTGCCAGCAGAAGAACAGTAGAGGGGGAGCTGTTTTTT.

V and J are TRBV18 and TRBJ2-7; TRBD2 matches 15 bases. Germline lookup yields CDR1 KGHSH and CDR2 LQKENI. After removal of 3 bases from V and 0 bases from J, the junction contained 12 bases not matched to a gene. The CDR3 length is 20 residues. CDR3 region: CASSPGTSGGTSILSYEQYF. The DNA for the CDR3 is TGTGCCAGCTCACCCGGGACTAGCGGGGGGACCTCTATACTCTCCTACGAGCAGTACTTC.

The V and J genes are TRBV4-3 and TRBJ1-2, with 9 positions matching TRBD1. This CDR3 is built from 15 residues. Germline loops: CDR1 LGHNA, CDR2 YSLEER. J gave up 6 bases and V 1 base, and 6 bases lay outside the gene matches. Written as DNA, the CDR3 is TGCGCCAGCAGCCAAGTGGGACAGGGATTTAATGGCTACACCTTC. The encoded protein is CASSQVGQGFNGYTF.

In the case of this clone: The junction and the germline gene differ at one end; a read error may be behind it. The CDR3 protein is CASSPSGDTYEQYF. The CDR3 DNA sequence: TGTGCTAGCAGCCCTAGCGGTGATACCTACGAGCAGTACTTC. The V call is TRBV7-7, the J call TRBJ2-7; 7 bases are a match to TRBD2. The CDR3 is made up of 14 amino acids. Germline CDR1 is SSHAT and CDR2 is FNYEAQ (reference sequence).

The chain couples TRBV27 to TRBJ2-5, with D perhaps matching TRBD2 (6 bases). This CDR3 is built from 12 residues. CDR1 is MNHEY, CDR2 SMNVEV, per germline (reference sequence). Trimming took 3 bases from V and 5 from J, leaving 7 bases between them. The CDR3 loop is CASSFGGETQYF. The CDR3 region has the DNA TGTGCCAGCAGTTTTGGGGGGGAGACCCAGTACTTC.

This clone has just one count. The chain links TRBV27 to TRBJ1-5; 8 bases fit TRBD1. Germline CDR1 reads MNHEY; CDR2 reads SMNVEV (reference sequence). The junction had 5 bases not matched to a gene; V was cut back by 5 bases and J by 5 bases. This CDR3 is built from 14 residues. The CDR3 DNA reads TGTGCCAGCAGTCTGACAGGGGACGATCAGCCCCAGCATTTT. Its translation is CASSLTGDDQPQHF.

This clone was seen only once. The chain has TRBV5-1 and TRBJ1-5; the match to TRBD1 covers 11 bases. This CDR3 has 16 amino acids. V shed 4 bases, J shed 4 bases, and the junction held 7 bases outside the gene matches. CDR1 is SGHRS, CDR2 YFSETQ, per germline. CDR3 residues: CASSPRTGGANQPQHF. CDR3 nucleotide sequence: TGCGCCAGCAGCCCGAGGACAGGGGGCGCGAATCAGCCCCAGCATTTT.

The chain couples TRBV28 to TRBJ2-1; D might be TRBD1 (6 bases). V was cut by 4 bases and J by 7 bases, with 17 bases left in between. Germline lookup yields CDR1 MDHEN and CDR2 SYDVKM. CDR3 length: 15 residues. The CDR3 here is CASSSLETGKNEQFF. DNA for the CDR3: TGTGCCAGCAGTTCTCTCGAGACAGGTAAAAATGAGCAGTTCTTC.

CDR3 sequence reads: CASSGGYNTEAFF. CDR3 bases: TGTGCCAGCAGTGGAGGGTATAACACTGAAGCTTTCTTT. This chain connects TRBV2 to TRBJ1-1; no clear D gene. Germline V gives CDR1 SNHLY, CDR2 FYNNEI. The CDR3 is made up of 13 amino acids. Trimming removed 4 bases from V and 2 bases from J, with 8 bases in between. The full variable domain, with the rest looked up from reference TRBV2 and TRBJ1-1, is EPEVTQTPSHQVTQMGQEVILRCVPISNHLYFYWYRQILGQKVEFLVSFYNNEISEKSEIFDDQFSVERPDGSNFTLKIRSTKLEDSAMYFCASSGGYNTEAFFGQGTRLTVV.

This clone was observed a single time. The V gene is TRBV9, the J gene TRBJ2-1, with D maybe TRBD1 (5 bases). Trimming took off 5 bases at V and 4 bases at J, with 16 bases between the two ends. The CDR3 consists of 15 residues. Germline CDR1 is SGDLS and CDR2 is YYNGEE. The CDR3 DNA is TGTGCCAGCAGGCCTGGGGCAGGGCCTTACAATGAGCAGTTCTTC. Protein sequence: CASRPGAGPYNEQFF.

The rearrangement uses TRBV6-5 and TRBJ2-7; a weak D match, TRBD1 (6 bases). Per germline, CDR1 MNHEY and CDR2 SVGAGI. V was pared by 6 bases and J by 4 bases, with 16 bases between. This CDR3 region has 14 residues. The CDR3 coding sequence is TGTGCCAGCAGGCCCACAGGGAGATTTTACGAGCAGTACGTC. It codes for CASRPTGRFYEQYV.

This chain connects TRBV2 to TRBJ1-1, with D hard to call. From germline, CDR1 is SNHLY and CDR2 FYNNEI. CDR3 length: 12 amino acids. Trimming stripped 6 bases from V and 2 bases from J, with 7 bases between. CDR3 amino acids: CASREVNTEAFF. Here the CDR3 DNA reads TGTGCCAGCAGGGAGGTCAACACTGAAGCTTTCTTT.

The CDR3 reads CASSLDRAPLSYEQYF. The CDR3 DNA is TGCGCCAGCAGCTTGGACAGGGCCCCACTCTCCTACGAGCAGTACTTC. The chain couples TRBV5-1 to TRBJ2-7, with D possibly being TRBD1 (6 bases). Looked up from germline, CDR1 is SGHRS and CDR2 is YFSETQ. The CDR3 loop spans 16 amino acids. V was clipped by 0 bases and J by 0 bases, with 13 bases between them.